The 16 T cell receptor beta chains below come from one sample, sequenced in a study of tumor-infiltrating lymphocytes in primary liver carcinoma. Alongside blood RNA obtained from unsorted whole blood, germline DNA was also extracted. A primer matching the constant region was used to make TCR beta cDNA from 450 to 500 ng of total RNA. Slightly modified ARM-PCR, run as three nested multiplex PCR rounds, produced the TCR beta libraries. The first two PCR rounds used TRBV1-TRBV30 forward primers with a C-beta reverse primer, approximately 11 cycles each. TCRdb reanalysed the multiplex PCR reads using MiXCR and keeps one entry per CDR3 protein. The sample lists 320,000 or so distinct CDR3 sequences, less than 75% occurring once. Sequenced sample: peripheral blood. The receptors here all came from a man aged 40-50 years with primary liver carcinoma and hepatitis B virus infection.

Remarks on this clonotype: A clone one base away is much larger, so this may be a read error. V and J are TRBV4-1 and TRBJ1-3; D is unresolved. CDR1 MGHRA and CDR2 YSYEKL come from the germline V gene. This CDR3 is built from 12 residues. CDR3 sequence: CASSLSVNTIYF. The CDR3 nucleotides are TGCGCCAGCAGCCTCTCTGTAAACACCATATATTTT.

The chain employs TRBV7-9 and TRBJ1-1, with D uncertain. V was cut by 6 bases and J by 7 bases, with 12 bases left in between. Germline lookup yields CDR1 SEHNR and CDR2 FQNEAQ (reference sequence). There are 12 residues in the CDR3. The CDR3 DNA reads as TGTGCCAGCAGTTTCAGACTTGGTGAAGCTTTCTTT. Translated: CASSFRLGEAFF.

Worth noting for this clonotype: A read error may be the cause here, since a much bigger clone is one base away. V and J are TRBV6-2 or TRBV6-3 and TRBJ2-1, with D unclear. The CDR3 consists of 12 residues. Looked up from germline, CDR1 is MNHEY and CDR2 is SVGEGT. CDR3 sequence reads: CASSPSTLEHFF. In nucleotides, the CDR3 is TGTGCCAGCAGCCCTTCCACGCTTGAGCACTTCTTC.

Only one count was recorded for this clonotype. The chain employs TRBV28 and TRBJ1-4, with D uncertain. Looked up from germline, CDR1 is MDHEN and CDR2 is SYDVKM. V dropped 7 bases and J dropped 7 bases, with 4 bases sitting between them. This CDR3 comprises 10 residues. CDR3 loop: CASKLEKLFF. The CDR3 DNA sequence: TGTGCCAGCAAGCTTGAAAAACTGTTTTTT.

Of note for this clonotype: The junction departs from the called germline gene at one end, perhaps through a read error. The V gene is TRBV14, the J gene TRBJ2-7, with 7 bases that match TRBD2. The CDR3 contains 13 residues. In germline, CDR1 is SGHDN, CDR2 FVKESK. The CDR3 loop is CASSPGGDYEHYF. CDR3 DNA: TGTGCCAGCAGCCCCGGAGGGGACTACGAGCACTACTTC. The entire variable domain, with the rest obtained from reference TRBV14 and TRBJ2-7, is as follows: EAGVTQFPSHSVIEKGQTVTLRCDPISGHDNLYWYRRVMGKEIKFLLHFVKESKQDESGMPNNRFLAERTGGTYSTLKVQPAELEDSGVYFCASSPGGDYEHYFGPGTRLTVT.

This clonotype was detected many times. The chain is built from TRBV10-3 and TRBJ2-5, with D maybe TRBD2 (6 bases). Germline V gives CDR1 ENHRY, CDR2 SYGVKD. This CDR3 spans 12 amino acids. CDR3 region: CATGRAGETQYF. CDR3 in DNA: TGTGCTACTGGGCGGGCGGGGGAGACCCAGTACTTC.

This clonotype has at least ten counts. The chain carries TRBV10-3 and TRBJ1-2, with a tentative D call TRBD1 (5 bases). Germline V gene data show CDR1 as ENHRY and CDR2 as SYGVKD. This CDR3 region has 13 residues. With 2 bases removed from V and 5 bases from J, the gap between germline ends came to 9 bases. Written as DNA, the CDR3 is TGTGCCATCAGTGAGAGAGAGGGGTATGGCTACACCTTC. Translation gives CAISEREGYGYTF.

This clonotype was observed many times. This chain connects TRBV11-2 to TRBJ1-6; maybe TRBD1 (5 bases). Trimming removed 2 bases from V and 11 bases from J, with 13 bases in between. The CDR3 runs to 14 residues. Germline V gene sequence: CDR1 SGHAT, CDR2 FQNNGV. The CDR3 DNA follows: TGTGCCAGCAGCTTAAAGGGGCTTAGTACACCCCTCCACTTT. It encodes CASSLKGLSTPLHF.

A word on this clonotype: A much larger clone lies a single base off, so this may be a read error. The chain joins TRBV12-3 or TRBV12-4 to TRBJ1-5; D possibly corresponds to TRBD1 (5 bases). The CDR3 is 14 amino acids. The CDR3 loop reads CASTGGNSNLPQHF. The CDR3 coding sequence is TGTGCCAGCACTGGGGGGAATAGCAATCTGCCCCAGCATTTT.

Of note for this clonotype: One end of the junction varies from germline; a read error may be responsible. This rearrangement joins TRBV6-6 to TRBJ1-6; the D is unclear. CDR1 and CDR2 from the germline V gene are MNHNY and SVGAGI (reference sequence). The CDR3 is 15 residues long. CDR3 DNA sequence: TGTGCCAGCAGACCCCTTGACTCCTATAATTCACTCCTCCACTTT. Encoded protein: CASRPLDSYNSLLHF.

This clonotype was detected ten times or more. CDR3 sequence reads: CASRMSSGTAEAFF. The CDR3 coding sequence is TGTGCCAGCAGAATGAGCAGCGGGACCGCAGAAGCTTTCTTT. The J gene is TRBJ1-1, the V gene TRBV6-1; D is perhaps TRBD1 (5 bases). Trimming took off 6 bases at V and 8 bases at J, with 19 bases between the two ends. The germline V gene has CDR1 MNHNS and CDR2 SASEGT. This CDR3 is built from 14 residues.

This clonotype was detected once. A much larger clone is a single base away; this may be a read error. V gene TRBV6-5 combines with J gene TRBJ2-7; 9 bases line up with TRBD1. Germline V gene sequence: CDR1 MNHEY, CDR2 SVGAGI. This CDR3 region has 15 residues. CDR3 amino acids: CASSLSWDRVGELYF. For the CDR3, the DNA is TGTGCCAGCAGTCTCTCGTGGGACAGGGTGGGGGAGCTGTACTTC.

This clonotype was recorded many times. The chain is built from TRBV12-5 and TRBJ1-5; no definite D call. The V end was cut by 8 bases, the J end by 5 bases, with 10 bases between. Germline CDR1 LGHNT, CDR2 FRNRAP. CDR3 length equals 12 residues. CDR3 amino acids: CASLRRDQPQHF. The CDR3 DNA reads TGTGCTAGTCTAAGGAGGGATCAGCCCCAGCATTTT.

Concerning this clonotype itself: One end of the junction varies from germline; a read error may be responsible. The chain combines TRBV29-1 with TRBJ2-1, with no clear D. Germline V lookup: CDR1 SQVTM, CDR2 ANQGSEA. This CDR3 region has 14 residues. CDR3 coding DNA: TGCAGCGCCCCGGATGGCGGCCGGGTAGTAGAGCAACTCTTC. This translates into CSAPDGGRVVEQLF.

To note about this clonotype: A much larger clone lies one base from this, so it may be a read error. The rearrangement links TRBV6-2 or TRBV6-3 to TRBJ2-1; D not resolved. Deletions cut 0 bases from V and 2 bases from J, with 8 bases between. The CDR3 loop spans 15 amino acids. Germline CDR1 MNHEY, CDR2 SVGEGT. The CDR3 region has the DNA TGTGCCAGCAGTTACTCTGAACCCACCTACAATGAGCAGTTCTTC. Translated: CASSYSEPTYNEQFF.

Concerning this clonotype itself: This may be a read error, as it is one base from a much larger clone. J is TRBJ2-5 and V is TRBV14; D may be TRBD2 (6 bases). The CDR3 spans 16 residues. Trimming shortened V by 1 base and J by 1 base, and 13 bases separated the two germline ends. Germline values: CDR1 SGHDN, CDR2 FVKESK. CDR3 nucleotide sequence: TGTGCCAGCAGCCAAGGGGACTCAAGAGGCCAAGAGACCCAGTACTTC. This sequence encodes CASSQGDSRGQETQYF.